A selection of T cell receptor beta chains follows, all from one sample in a study of identical twins. MiXCR was run by TCRdb on the 5' RACE reads, yielding one entry per CDR3 protein. This table holds fewer than 500,000 distinct CDR3 sequences, approximately 24% found once. The data also belong to a second study, concerning T cells expressing NK-cell markers.

The sample comprised CD4+ T cells sorted from blood. Receptor source: a woman in her late teens or twenties in good health. Both conserved end residues are part of each CDR3. The D gene is left open where the match is weak. The size field is filled for only some rows; it gives once, few, many or a size class.

j_call	d_call	v_call	clone_size	cdr3_nt	cdr3_aa
TRBJ2-1	TRBD2	TRBV6-1	-	TGTGCCAGCAGTGCGTTTCTTAGCGGGGGGAACAATGAGCAGTTCTTC	CASSAFLSGGNNEQFF
TRBJ2-5	-	TRBV11-1	-	TGTGCCAGCAGCTCTAGACCCGTGGAGACCCAGTACTTC	CASSSRPVETQYF
TRBJ2-5	TRBD2	TRBV20-1	-	TGCAGTGCTAGAGATCGTAGCGGGGTACAATGGGGGACCCAGTACTTC	CSARDRSGVQWGTQYF
TRBJ2-7	TRBD2	TRBV10-3	-	TGTGCCATCAGGTCTACTAGCGGGAGCTCCTACGAGCAGTACTTC	CAIRSTSGSSYEQYF
TRBJ2-3	TRBD2	TRBV20-1	few	TGCAGTGCTTCTAGCGGGGGGTACACAGATACGCAGTATTTT	CSASSGGYTDTQYF
TRBJ1-1	-	TRBV6-2/TRBV6-3	-	TGTGCCAGCACCCAACCCCCGGGGCGAGAGACTGAAGCTTTCTTT	CASTQPPGRETEAFF
TRBJ1-2	-	TRBV7-2	-	TGTGCCAGCAGCTTAGATTGGCAGGCCCCGAGGGGCTACACCTTC	CASSLDWQAPRGYTF
TRBJ2-1	TRBD2	TRBV18	-	TGTGCCAGCTCACCTCGCCGGAGTAGCGGGAGTGGTTCCTACAATGAGCAGTTCTTC	CASSPRRSSGSGSYNEQFF
TRBJ2-7	-	TRBV6-5	-	TGTGCCAGCAGTTACTGGGGCCCCTACGAGCAGTACTTC	CASSYWGPYEQYF
TRBJ2-7	TRBD1	TRBV5-1	-	TGCGCCAGCAGCACAGGGGGCAACTCCTACGAGCAGTACTTC	CASSTGGNSYEQYF
TRBJ1-3	-	TRBV9	few	TGTGCCAGCAGCTCAAACAGAGGAAACACCATATATTTT	CASSSNRGNTIYF
TRBJ2-2	-	TRBV7-2	few	TGTGCCAGCAGCTTATGGCCGAACACCGGGGAGCTGTTTTTT	CASSLWPNTGELFF
TRBJ2-1	-	TRBV5-1	-	TGCGCCAGCAGCTTGGTCGCTGACAGCTCCTACAATGAGCAGTTCTTC	CASSLVADSSYNEQFF
TRBJ2-2	TRBD2	TRBV19	-	TGTGCCAGTATCGGGAGGAAGTATTACGGGGAGCTGTTTTTT	CASIGRKYYGELFF
TRBJ1-2	TRBD1	TRBV27	few	TGTGCCAGCAAAAGTGGACAGGGGTATGGCTACACCTTC	CASKSGQGYGYTF